A single TCR beta chain is shown here with its context. The data were taken from a study of blood T cell repertoires in COVID-19. Background on the study: Acute-phase and convalescent COVID-19 samples originated in the United States, Italy and Spain.

V was clipped by 2 bases and J by 5 bases; unmatched bases: 3. Germline CDR1 reads SGHTA; CDR2 reads FQGNSA. This CDR3 has 13 residues. Some clones are missing from TCRdb's copy, which holds only in-frame ones; the method was immunoSEQ multiplex PCR. The top ten hold roughly 3.2% of the sample, which has more than 55,000 clones, roughly 80% seen once. The chain combines TRBV7-2 with TRBJ2-7; 7 bases are shared with TRBD2. This receptor was obtained from a man in his 60s with acute or convalescent COVID-19. Sequencing was performed on peripheral blood. The chain's CDR3 is CASSLQRGNEQYF. CDR3 DNA sequence: TGTGCCAGCAGCTTACAGCGGGGTAACGAGCAGTACTTC.